This T cell receptor beta chain was documented in a study of T cells in Graves' hyperthyroidism and ophthalmopathy. Overall study: Peripheral blood samples were taken at initial diagnosis, prior to any treatment.

CDR1 and CDR2 (germline): MGHRA, YSYEKL. CDR3 length equals 14 residues. The J segment lost 7 bases and the V segment lost 5 bases, leaving 10 bases of the junction unmatched. TCR beta CDR3 sequences were amplified from RNA transcripts. In the first-round RT-PCR of the TCR CDR3, the HTBI primer set was used. TCRdb re-derived calls from the multiplex PCR reads in MiXCR, one entry per CDR3 protein. The data contain roughly 740,000 distinct CDR3 sequences, 15% to 20% of them seen just once; the ten biggest clones take up under 10%. Cells are PBMCs isolated from 10 ml of fresh blood. This clonotype appeared many times.

What was sequenced was blood. The chain is built from TRBV4-1 and TRBJ2-7; 8 bases agree with TRBD1. The TCR sequence derives from a man aged 18 to 29 with Graves' hyperthyroidism. The CDR3 sequence is CASSYRRTGREQYF. In DNA form, the CDR3 reads TGCGCCAGCAGCTACCGTCGGACAGGGAGGGAGCAGTACTTC.